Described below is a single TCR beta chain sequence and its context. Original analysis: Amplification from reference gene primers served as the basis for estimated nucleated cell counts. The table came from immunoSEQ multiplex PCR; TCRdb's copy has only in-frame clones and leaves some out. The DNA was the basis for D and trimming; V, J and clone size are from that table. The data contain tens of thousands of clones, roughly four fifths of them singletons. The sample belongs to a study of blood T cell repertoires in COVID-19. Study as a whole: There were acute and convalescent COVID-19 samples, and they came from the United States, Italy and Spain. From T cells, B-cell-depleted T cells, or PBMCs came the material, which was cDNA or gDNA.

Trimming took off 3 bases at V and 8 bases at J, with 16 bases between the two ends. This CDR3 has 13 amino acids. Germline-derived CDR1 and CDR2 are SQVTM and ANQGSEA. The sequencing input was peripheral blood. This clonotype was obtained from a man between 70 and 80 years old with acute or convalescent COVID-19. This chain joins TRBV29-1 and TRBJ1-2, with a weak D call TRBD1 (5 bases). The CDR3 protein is CSVEGGGVGGYTF. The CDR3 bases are TGCAGCGTTGAGGGCGGGGGGGTTGGAGGCTACACCTTC.